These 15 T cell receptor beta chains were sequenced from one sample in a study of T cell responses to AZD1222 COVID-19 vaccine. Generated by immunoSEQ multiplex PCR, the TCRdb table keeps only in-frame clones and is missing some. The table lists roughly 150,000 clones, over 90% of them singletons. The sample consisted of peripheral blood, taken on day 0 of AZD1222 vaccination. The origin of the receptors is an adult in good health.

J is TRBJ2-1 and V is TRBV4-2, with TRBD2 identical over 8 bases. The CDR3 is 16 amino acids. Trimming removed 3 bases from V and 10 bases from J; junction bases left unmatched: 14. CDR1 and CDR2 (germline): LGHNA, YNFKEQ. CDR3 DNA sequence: TGTGCCAGCAGCCAGTCCCCAGCGGGAGAGGGCTTGGAGCAGTTCTTC. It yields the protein CASSQSPAGEGLEQFF.

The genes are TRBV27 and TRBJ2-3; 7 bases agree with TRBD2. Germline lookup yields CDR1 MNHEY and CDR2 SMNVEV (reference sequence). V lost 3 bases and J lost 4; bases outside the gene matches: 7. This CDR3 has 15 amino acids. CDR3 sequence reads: CASSFGLEAADTQYF. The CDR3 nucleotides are TGTGCCAGCAGTTTTGGACTAGAGGCCGCAGATACGCAGTATTTT.

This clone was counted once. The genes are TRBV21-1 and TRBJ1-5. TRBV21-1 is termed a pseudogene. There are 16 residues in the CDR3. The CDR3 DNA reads TGTGCCAGCACAAAAGTAGCGGCAGGGAAGGATCAGCCCCAGCATTTT. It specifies CASTKVAAGKDQPQHF.

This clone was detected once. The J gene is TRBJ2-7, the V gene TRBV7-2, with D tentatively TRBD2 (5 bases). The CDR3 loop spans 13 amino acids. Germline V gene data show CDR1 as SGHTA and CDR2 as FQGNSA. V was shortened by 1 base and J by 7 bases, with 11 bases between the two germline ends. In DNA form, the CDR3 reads TGTGCCAGCAGCTTAGGCGGTCAGCGGGAGCAGTACTTC. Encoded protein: CASSLGGQREQYF.

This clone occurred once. The CDR3 nucleotides are TGTGCCAGCAGCTTAAGGGTAGCGGTCACAGATACGCAGTATTTT. It codes for CASSLRVAVTDTQYF. The V gene is TRBV5-4, the J gene TRBJ2-3; perhaps TRBD2 as D (6 bases). Looked up from germline, CDR1 is SGHNT and CDR2 is YYREEE (reference sequence). V lost 2 bases to trimming and J lost 2 bases, with 12 bases between them. The CDR3 totals 15 residues. The variable domain in full, with the rest retrieved from reference TRBV5-4 and TRBJ2-3, is ETGVTQSPTHLIKTRGQQVTLRCSSQSGHNTVSWYQQALGQGPQFIFQYYREEENGRGNFPPRFSGLQFPNYSSELNVNALELDDSALYLCASSLRVAVTDTQYFGPGTRLTVL.

The CDR3 DNA is TGTGCCAGCAGCTTGCCTGGACTAGCGGCCATTTCCTACAATGAGCAGTTCTTC. It specifies CASSLPGLAAISYNEQFF. The genes are TRBV5-4 and TRBJ2-1; 10 bases match TRBD2. Germline CDR1 reads SGHNT; CDR2 reads YYREEE (reference sequence). The CDR3 length is 18 residues. V lost 1 base, J lost 1 base, and 8 bases stayed unmatched. The full variable domain, completed using reference TRBV5-4 and TRBJ2-1, is ETGVTQSPTHLIKTRGQQVTLRCSSQSGHNTVSWYQQALGQGPQFIFQYYREEENGRGNFPPRFSGLQFPNYSSELNVNALELDDSALYLCASSLPGLAAISYNEQFFGPGTRLTVL.

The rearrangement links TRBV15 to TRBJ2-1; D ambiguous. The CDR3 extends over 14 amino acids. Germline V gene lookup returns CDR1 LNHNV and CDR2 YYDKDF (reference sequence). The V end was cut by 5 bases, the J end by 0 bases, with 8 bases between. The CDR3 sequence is CATSHKSSYNEQFF. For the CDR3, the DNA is TGTGCCACCAGCCACAAAAGCTCCTACAATGAGCAGTTCTTC. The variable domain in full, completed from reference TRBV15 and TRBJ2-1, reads DAMVIQNPRYQVTQFGKPVTLSCSQTLNHNVMYWYQQKSSQAPKLLFHYYDKDFNNEADTPDNFQSRRPNTSFCFLDIRSPGLGDTAMYLCATSHKSSYNEQFFGPGTRLTVL.

CDR3 coding DNA: TGTGCCAGCAGCTTGCTATTGGGAACCTATGGCTACACCTTC. Protein sequence: CASSLLLGTYGYTF. The rearrangement links TRBV5-8 to TRBJ1-2; D gene uncertain. This CDR3 comprises 14 residues. The germline gives CDR1 SGHTS, CDR2 YDEGEE. Trimming cost V 1 base and J 4 bases, with 11 bases left between them. The full variable domain, its missing parts supplied by reference TRBV5-8 and TRBJ1-2, is EAGVTQSPTHLIKTRGQQATLRCSPISGHTSVYWYQQALGLGLQFLLWYDEGEERNRGNFPPRFSGRQFPNYSSELNVNALELEDSALYLCASSLLLGTYGYTFGSGTRLTVV.

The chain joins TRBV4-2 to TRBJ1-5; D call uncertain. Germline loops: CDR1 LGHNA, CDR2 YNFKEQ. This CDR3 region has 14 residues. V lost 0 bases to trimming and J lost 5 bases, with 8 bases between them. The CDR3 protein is CASSQDIGYQPQHF. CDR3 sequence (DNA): TGTGCCAGCAGCCAAGATATAGGATATCAGCCCCAGCATTTT.

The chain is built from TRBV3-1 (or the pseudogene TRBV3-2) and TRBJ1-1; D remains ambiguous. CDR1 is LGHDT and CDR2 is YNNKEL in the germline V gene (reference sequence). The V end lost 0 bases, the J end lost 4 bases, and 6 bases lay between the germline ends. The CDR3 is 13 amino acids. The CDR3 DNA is TGTGCCAGCAGCCAAGAGTTCGTCACTGAAGCTTTCTTT. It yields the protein CASSQEFVTEAFF.

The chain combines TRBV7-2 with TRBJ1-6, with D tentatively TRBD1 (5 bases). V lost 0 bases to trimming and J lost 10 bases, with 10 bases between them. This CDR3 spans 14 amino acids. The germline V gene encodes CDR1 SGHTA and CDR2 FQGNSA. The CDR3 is CASSLAGEGSPLHF. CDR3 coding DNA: TGTGCCAGCAGCTTAGCGGGGGAGGGGTCACCCCTCCACTTT.

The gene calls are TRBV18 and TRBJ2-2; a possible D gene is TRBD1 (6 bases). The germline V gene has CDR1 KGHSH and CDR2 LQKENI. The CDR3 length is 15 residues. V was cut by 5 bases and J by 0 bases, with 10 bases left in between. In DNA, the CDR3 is TGTGCCAGCTCAACTCGGACAGCGAACACCGGGGAGCTGTTTTTT. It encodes CASSTRTANTGELFF.

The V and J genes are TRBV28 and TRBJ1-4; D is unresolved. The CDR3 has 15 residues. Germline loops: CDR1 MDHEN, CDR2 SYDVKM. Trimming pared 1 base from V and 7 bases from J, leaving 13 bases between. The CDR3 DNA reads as TGTGCCAGCAGTTTATTATCCGGGTCGGGTGAAAAACTGTTTTTT. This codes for CASSLLSGSGEKLFF.

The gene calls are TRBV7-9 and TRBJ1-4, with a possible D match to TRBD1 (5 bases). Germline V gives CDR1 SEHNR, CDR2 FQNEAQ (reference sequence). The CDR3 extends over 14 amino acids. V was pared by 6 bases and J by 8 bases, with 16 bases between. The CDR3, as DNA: TGTGCCAGCAGTTGGGACCCCGGGGACGAAAAACTGTTTTTT. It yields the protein CASSWDPGDEKLFF.

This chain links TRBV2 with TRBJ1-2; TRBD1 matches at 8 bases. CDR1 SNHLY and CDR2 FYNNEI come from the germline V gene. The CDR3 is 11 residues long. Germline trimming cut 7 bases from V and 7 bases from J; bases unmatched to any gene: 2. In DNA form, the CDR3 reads TGTGCCAGCACCACAGGGGGTGGCTACACCTTC. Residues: CASTTGGGYTF.